The 7 T cell receptor beta chains below come from one sample, sequenced in a study of regulatory T cells in long-lasting Graves disease listed by TCRdb under 2021. Receptor amplification or capture employed multiplex PCR. This sample was sequenced with an Illumina HiSeq 4000. To build TCR beta libraries, CDR3 regions were amplified by Arm-PCR using iRepertoire HTBI primers. TCRdb reprocessing: public reads trimmed at Q25 with fastp, clones called with MiXCR, in-frame beta chains kept. Each entry is one CDR3 protein sequence, shown with its most common DNA and genes. The sample data list hundreds of thousands of distinct CDR3 sequences, and approximately 15% of these were observed just once. Jointly, the top ten make up roughly 29% of the sample. The intended sense of this specimen's time point label: newly diagnosed GD, antithyroid drugs for less than 3 months. For both TCR sequencing and RNA sequencing, RNA was extracted from PBMCs using TRIzol.

The same data also contributed to another study, on T cells in Graves' hyperthyroidism and ophthalmopathy.

The source was peripheral blood mononuclear cells (PBMCs), collected at new diagnosis, from a patient treated with antithyroid drugs. The receptor source for this set is a man aged 35 to 55 with Graves disease. Donor details come from another sample of the same person, matched by shared clones.

This clonotype was seen at least ten times. CDR3 loop: CASSLTGDGITIYF. DNA for the CDR3: TGTGCCAGCAGCTTAACAGGGGATGGCATCACCATATATTTT. The rearrangement joins TRBV11-2 to TRBJ1-3; 7 bases fit TRBD1. Trimming took 2 bases from V and 9 from J; bases not matched to a gene: 7. The CDR3 covers 14 residues. Germline V gene data show CDR1 as SGHAT and CDR2 as FQNNGV.

This clonotype was seen many times. The chain is built from TRBV12-3 or TRBV12-4 and TRBJ1-2; D gene unclear. The CDR3 length is 13 residues. V lost 8 bases and J lost 8, with 18 bases in between. DNA of the CDR3: TGTGCCAGCGGATTCTCGAGGGCCAGGGGCTACACCTTC. Translating gives CASGFSRARGYTF.

This sequence joins TRBV6-5 and TRBJ1-1; D ambiguous. Per the germline V gene, CDR1 is MNHEY and CDR2 is SVGAGI. V dropped 4 bases and J dropped 6 bases, with 15 bases sitting between them. CDR3 length equals 14 residues. The CDR3 loop reads CASSLFRASPEAFF. DNA for the CDR3: TGTGCCAGCAGTTTGTTTCGGGCATCGCCTGAAGCTTTCTTT.

The V gene is TRBV25-1, the J gene TRBJ1-2; tentative D call: TRBD1 (6 bases). The V end was cut by 8 bases, the J end by 6 bases, with 16 bases between. In germline, CDR1 is MGHDK, CDR2 SYGVNS. The CDR3 totals 13 residues. The CDR3 protein is CASSNTGLDGYTF. In nucleotides, the CDR3 is TGTGCCAGCTCCAATACAGGGTTGGATGGCTACACCTTC.

The V call is TRBV11-1, the J call TRBJ2-3; no reliable D call. The length of the CDR3 is 13 residues. The germline V gene encodes CDR1 SGHAT and CDR2 FQDESV (reference sequence). V was shortened by 5 bases and J by 10 bases, with 16 bases between the two germline ends. DNA for the CDR3: TGTGCCAGCAGCCCACAGCTAGAGACGGCGCAGTATTTT. It yields the protein CASSPQLETAQYF. The variable domain in full, with the rest retrieved from reference TRBV11-1 and TRBJ2-3, is EAEVAQSPRYKITEKSQAVAFWCDPISGHATLYWYRQILGQGPELLVQFQDESVVDDSQLPKDRFSAERLKGVDSTLKIQPAELGDSAMYLCASSPQLETAQYFGPGTRLTVL.

In this sample, this clonotype turned up many times. This rearrangement joins TRBV6-1 to TRBJ1-1; D is perhaps TRBD1 (6 bases). The CDR3 extends over 14 amino acids. Looked up from germline, CDR1 is MNHNS and CDR2 is SASEGT. V gave up 8 bases and J gave up 1 base, with 14 bases separating them. CDR3 residues: CASHRVLRNTEAFF. The CDR3 DNA sequence: TGTGCCAGCCACAGGGTTTTGAGGAACACTGAAGCTTTCTTT.

This clonotype was seen many times. V and J are TRBV12-3 or TRBV12-4 and TRBJ2-1; the D gene is possibly TRBD1 (5 bases). V was shortened by 7 bases and J by 8 bases, with 24 bases between the two germline ends. The CDR3 contains 16 residues. The CDR3 sequence is CASKRGRQRLWHEQFF. CDR3 bases: TGTGCCAGCAAAAGGGGTCGACAGCGATTGTGGCATGAGCAGTTCTTC.